One sample yielded the 14 T cell receptor beta chains listed below, sequenced in a study of read filtering for tumor transcriptome and immune sequencing. Molecular barcoded adaptors covering alpha/delta and beta/gamma chains were used on about 0.4 ug RNA. Each CDR3 protein is one row after TCRdb ran MiXCR on the reads. Of around 130,000 distinct CDR3 sequences detected, 10% to 15% appear once; the ten largest clones hold 8% to 13%. Sequenced input: a population of CD138-negative cells sorted from bone marrow. These receptors were collected from a donor aged 40 or older with multiple myeloma.

This chain connects TRBV5-1 to TRBJ1-5; no clear D gene. The CDR3 totals 15 residues. V was clipped by 0 bases and J by 7 bases, with 14 bases between them. CDR1 and CDR2 (germline): SGHRS, YFSETQ. CDR3 sequence reads: CASSLGQVKGQPQHF. The CDR3 DNA sequence: TGCGCCAGCAGCTTGGGGCAGGTGAAGGGACAGCCCCAGCATTTT.

At least ten counts were recorded for this clonotype. The chain combines TRBV20-1 with TRBJ2-1; TRBD2 matches at 15 bases. The V gene end was trimmed by 3 bases and the J gene end by 0 bases; junction bases not matched to a gene: 6. The CDR3 length is 18 residues. CDR1 and CDR2 (germline): DFQATT, SNEGSKA (reference sequence). In nucleotides, the CDR3 is TGCAGTGCTAGTATTGGACTAGCGGGGGGGAGCTCCTACAATGAGCAGTTCTTC. This gives the protein CSASIGLAGGSSYNEQFF.

This clonotype appeared many times. The chain recombines TRBV7-9 with TRBJ2-5, with 7 bases identical to TRBD2. J lost 5 bases, V lost 7 bases, and 16 bases had no gene match. This CDR3 spans 16 amino acids. In germline, CDR1 is SEHNR, CDR2 FQNEAQ (reference sequence). This CDR3 is CASTNSGGGRLETQYF. The CDR3 coding sequence is TGTGCCAGCACCAATTCTGGCGGGGGTCGGTTGGAGACCCAGTACTTC.

This clonotype has a count of ten or more. The V and J genes are TRBV20-1 and TRBJ2-7, with D possibly TRBD1 on 6 matching bases. CDR3 length: 13 residues. Germline values: CDR1 DFQATT, CDR2 SNEGSKA (reference sequence). Trimming shortened V by 0 bases and J by 4 bases, and 10 bases separated the two germline ends. This CDR3 is CSARDPGTYEQYF. DNA for the CDR3: TGCAGTGCTAGAGATCCAGGGACATACGAGCAGTACTTC.

The table lists this clonotype with many counts. The rearrangement joins TRBV20-1 to TRBJ2-3, with 9 bases aligning to TRBD2. Germline V gene data show CDR1 as DFQATT and CDR2 as SNEGSKA (reference sequence). Germline trimming cut 5 bases from V and 0 bases from J; bases unmatched to any gene: 6. This CDR3 spans 15 amino acids. The CDR3 bases are TGCAGTGCTCCCCTAGCGGGGACTAGCACAGATACGCAGTATTTT. Its translation: CSAPLAGTSTDTQYF.

With regard to this clonotype: A much larger clonotype is one base distant, so this may be a read error. J is TRBJ2-5 and V is TRBV6-5; 9 nucleotides match TRBD2. Germline CDR1 reads MNHEY; CDR2 reads SVGAGI. The CDR3 is made up of 13 amino acids. DNA of the CDR3: TGTGTCAGCAAGGATGCTAGCGGGGTGAGCCAGTACTTC. It yields the protein CVSKDASGVSQYF.

This clonotype has a handful of counts. A much larger clone differs by one base, so this may be a read error. The final CDR3 position lacks the conserved phenylalanine or tryptophan, pointing to a likely read error. V and J are TRBV6-5 and TRBJ2-7; 9 bases line up with TRBD2. Germline-derived CDR1 and CDR2 are MNHEY and SVGAGI. V trimming: 4 bases; J trimming: 4 bases; junction bases outside the gene matches: 8. The length of the CDR3 is 15 residues. In nucleotides, the CDR3 is TGTGCCAGCAGTTCGATTAGCGGGAGAGGTTACGAGCAGTACCTC. Its translation: CASSSISGRGYEQYL.

This clonotype was seen at least ten times. The rearrangement joins TRBV28 to TRBJ2-3, with D possibly matching TRBD2 (5 bases). V lost 5 bases and J 4 bases, leaving 13 bases between the germline ends. Germline loops: CDR1 MDHEN, CDR2 SYDVKM. The CDR3 has 14 residues. The CDR3 loop reads CASSLRGIPDTQYF. The CDR3 coding sequence is TGTGCCAGCAGTCTCCGGGGTATCCCAGATACGCAGTATTTT.

This clonotype appeared many times. This chain joins TRBV7-2 and TRBJ2-6; D might be TRBD1 (5 bases). The CDR3 runs to 17 residues. Germline V CDR1 and CDR2: SGHTA, FQGNSA. V was shortened by 6 bases and J by 4 bases, with 19 bases between the two germline ends. The CDR3 DNA reads as TGTGCCAGCAGTAACTTAGGCCCAGGGTTCGGGGCCAACGTCCTGACTTTC. Translation: CASSNLGPGFGANVLTF. Combining the CDR3 with reference TRBV7-2 and TRBJ2-6 gives the whole variable domain GAGVSQSPSNKVTEKGKDVELRCDPISGHTALYWYRQSLGQGLEFLIYFQGNSAPDKSGLPSDRFSAERTGGSVSTLTIQRTQQEDSAVYLCASSNLGPGFGANVLTFGAGSRLTVL.

This clonotype showed up just a few times. The genes are TRBV29-1 and TRBJ1-5, with 10 bases matching TRBD1. Trimming cost V 4 bases and J 3 bases; bases outside gene matches: 3. Germline loops: CDR1 SQVTM, CDR2 ANQGSEA. This CDR3 region has 14 residues. The CDR3 DNA reads TGCAGCGTTGGGGGACAGGGGCCCAATCAGCCCCAGCATTTT. Translating gives CSVGGQGPNQPQHF.

This clonotype has ten or more counts. The chain has TRBV29-1 and TRBJ1-2; 9 bases fit TRBD1. CDR1 is SQVTM, CDR2 ANQGSEA, per germline. J gave up 4 bases and V 2 bases, and 5 bases lay outside the gene matches. The CDR3 loop spans 14 amino acids. The CDR3 here is CSVEPGQGFYGYTF. The CDR3 DNA sequence: TGCAGCGTTGAACCGGGACAGGGCTTCTATGGCTACACCTTC.

There are many counts of this clonotype. The chain combines TRBV12-3 or TRBV12-4 with TRBJ2-7; 11 bases are shared with TRBD1. V shed 9 bases and J 2 bases; nucleotides not matched to a gene: 6. The CDR3 covers 14 residues. CDR3 loop: CASTGDRGTYEQYF. CDR3 coding DNA: TGTGCCAGTACCGGGGACAGGGGGACCTACGAGCAGTACTTC.

The sample holds a few counts of this clonotype. A much larger clone differs from this one at a single base, so this may be a read error. In DNA, the CDR3 is TGTGCCAGCAGCTTCACACCGAACACTGAAGCTTCCTTT. Translation gives CASSFTPNTEASF. The chain is built from TRBV7-2 and TRBJ1-1, with D unresolved. The CDR3 is 13 amino acids. The germline CDR1 and CDR2 sequences are SGHTA and FQGNSA.

This clonotype showed up many times. The rearrangement uses TRBV29-1 and TRBJ2-2; no firm D call. Per the germline V gene, CDR1 is SQVTM and CDR2 is ANQGSEA. The CDR3 extends over 14 amino acids. V was trimmed by 1 base and J by 2 bases, leaving 8 bases between them. The CDR3 reads CSVEVGQNTGELFF. Written as DNA, the CDR3 is TGCAGCGTTGAAGTGGGCCAAAACACCGGGGAGCTGTTTTTT.